These 5 T cell receptor beta chains came from one sample sequenced in a study of CD8 T cells in Susac syndrome. An input of about 0.5 to 1 ug of RNA was subjected to reverse transcription using random hexamers. One entry per CDR3 protein results from TCRdb running MiXCR on the immunoSEQ multiplex PCR reads. The table includes around 150,000 distinct CDR3 sequences, around 94% detected once. The sequencing input was CD4+ T cells from PBMCs. These receptors were obtained from a human donor in good health.

V usage is TRBV2 and J usage is TRBJ1-1; TRBD1 matches at 12 bases. Germline loops: CDR1 SNHLY, CDR2 FYNNEI. This CDR3 region has 15 residues. V shed 6 bases and J 10 bases; nucleotides not matched to a gene: 12. For the CDR3, the DNA is TGTGCCAGCAGCCAGCCGGGACAGGGGGCGCGGGGAGCTTTCTTT. Translation: CASSQPGQGARGAFF.

The gene calls are TRBV12-3 or TRBV12-4 and TRBJ1-1, with a tentative D call TRBD1 (6 bases). This CDR3 is 11 amino acids long. V lost 5 bases and J 7 bases, leaving 8 bases between the germline ends. The CDR3 here is CASSTTGEAFF. The CDR3 DNA sequence: TGTGCCAGCAGTACGACAGGTGAAGCTTTCTTT.

The chain joins TRBV7-2 to TRBJ2-7, with D unclear. Germline-derived CDR1 and CDR2 are SGHTA and FQGNSA. The V gene lost 5 bases and the J gene lost 0 bases, with 11 bases spanning the gap. The CDR3 length is 14 residues. CDR3 protein: CASSPHGISYEQYF. In nucleotides, the CDR3 is TGTGCCAGCAGCCCACACGGTATCTCCTACGAGCAGTACTTC.

J is TRBJ2-5 and V is TRBV20-1, with D perhaps matching TRBD1 (6 bases). The CDR3 is 12 amino acids. The germline V gene has CDR1 DFQATT and CDR2 SNEGSKA (reference sequence). Between the trimmed V and J ends, which lost 1 base and 7 bases, there was a span of 10 bases. CDR3 loop: CSARGLTGTQYF. The CDR3 DNA reads TGCAGTGCTAGAGGGTTGACAGGGACCCAGTACTTC.

The chain joins TRBV30 to TRBJ2-5; a possible D gene is TRBD1 (6 bases). The V end lost 0 bases, the J end lost 7 bases, and 15 bases lay between the germline ends. The germline gives CDR1 GTSNPN, CDR2 SVGIG (reference sequence). The CDR3 runs to 14 residues. DNA for the CDR3: TGTGCCTGGAGTGTCGAACAGGGAAGAGGGACCCAGTACTTC. Protein: CAWSVEQGRGTQYF.